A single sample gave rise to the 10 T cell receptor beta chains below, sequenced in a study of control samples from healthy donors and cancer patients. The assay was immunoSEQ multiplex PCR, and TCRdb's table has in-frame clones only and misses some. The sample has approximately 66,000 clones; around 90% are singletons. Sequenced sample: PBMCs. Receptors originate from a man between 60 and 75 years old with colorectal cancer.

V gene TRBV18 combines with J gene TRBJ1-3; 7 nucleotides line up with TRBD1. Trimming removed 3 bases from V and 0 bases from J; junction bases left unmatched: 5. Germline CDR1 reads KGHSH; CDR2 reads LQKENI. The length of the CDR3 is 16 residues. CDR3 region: CASSPNRGNSGNTIYF. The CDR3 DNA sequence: TGTGCCAGCTCACCCAACAGGGGAAACTCTGGAAACACCATATATTTT.

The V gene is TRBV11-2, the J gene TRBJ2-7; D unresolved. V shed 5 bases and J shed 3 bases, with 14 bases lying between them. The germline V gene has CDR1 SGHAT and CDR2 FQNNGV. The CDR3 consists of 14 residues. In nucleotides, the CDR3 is TGTGCCAGCAGCCCCTCCACAGTAGGCTACGAGCAGTACTTC. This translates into CASSPSTVGYEQYF.

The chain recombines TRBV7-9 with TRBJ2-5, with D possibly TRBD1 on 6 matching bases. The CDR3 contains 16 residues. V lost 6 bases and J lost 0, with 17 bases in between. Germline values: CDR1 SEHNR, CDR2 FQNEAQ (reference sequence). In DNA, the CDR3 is TGTGCCAGCAGAACAGGGAGTGGGGACAACCAAGAGACCCAGTACTTC. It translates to CASRTGSGDNQETQYF.

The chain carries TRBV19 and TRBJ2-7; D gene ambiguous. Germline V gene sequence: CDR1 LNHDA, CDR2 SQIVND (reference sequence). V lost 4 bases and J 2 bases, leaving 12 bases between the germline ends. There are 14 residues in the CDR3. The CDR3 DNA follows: TGTGCCAGTAGTAGGGGTATATTAACCTACGAGCAGTACTTC. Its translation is CASSRGILTYEQYF.

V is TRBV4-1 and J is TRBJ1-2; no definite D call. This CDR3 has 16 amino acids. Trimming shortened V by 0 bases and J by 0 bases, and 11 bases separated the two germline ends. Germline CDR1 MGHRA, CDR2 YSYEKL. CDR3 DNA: TGCGCCAGCAGCCAAGACCTAAGCCGAGCTAACTATGGCTACACCTTC. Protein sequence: CASSQDLSRANYGYTF.

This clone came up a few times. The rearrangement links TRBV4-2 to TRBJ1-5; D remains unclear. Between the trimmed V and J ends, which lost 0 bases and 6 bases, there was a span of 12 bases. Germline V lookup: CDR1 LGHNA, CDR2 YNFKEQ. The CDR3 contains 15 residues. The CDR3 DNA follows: TGTGCCAGCAGCCAAGAATCGGCGGCTGCTCAGCCCCAGCATTTT. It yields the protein CASSQESAAAQPQHF.

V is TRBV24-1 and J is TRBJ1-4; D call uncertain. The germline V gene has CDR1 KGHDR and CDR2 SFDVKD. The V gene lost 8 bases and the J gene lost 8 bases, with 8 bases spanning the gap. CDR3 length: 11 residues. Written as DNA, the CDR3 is TGTGCCACCAAGGGTGGGGAAAAACTGTTTTTT. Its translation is CATKGGEKLFF.

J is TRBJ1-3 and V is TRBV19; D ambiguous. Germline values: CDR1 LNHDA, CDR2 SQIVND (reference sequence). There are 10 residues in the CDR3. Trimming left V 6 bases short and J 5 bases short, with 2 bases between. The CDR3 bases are TGTGCCAGTAGACGAAACACCATATATTTT. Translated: CASRRNTIYF.

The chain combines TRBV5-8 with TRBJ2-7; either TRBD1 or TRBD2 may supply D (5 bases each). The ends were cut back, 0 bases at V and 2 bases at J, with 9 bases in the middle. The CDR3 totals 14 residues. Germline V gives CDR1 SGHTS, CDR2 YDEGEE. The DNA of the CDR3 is TGTGCCAGCAGCTTGGGGGACGGAACCTACGAGCAGTACTTC. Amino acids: CASSLGDGTYEQYF.

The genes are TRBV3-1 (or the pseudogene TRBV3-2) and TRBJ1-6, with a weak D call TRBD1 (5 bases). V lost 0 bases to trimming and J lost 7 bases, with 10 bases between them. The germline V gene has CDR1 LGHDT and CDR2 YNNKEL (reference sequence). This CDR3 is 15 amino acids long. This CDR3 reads CASSQDRSGNSPLHF. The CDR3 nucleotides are TGTGCCAGCAGCCAAGACCGTTCAGGGAATTCACCCCTCCACTTT.